The clone carrying this TCR beta chain was recorded at least ten times. What it recognizes is unknown. This sample was taken from a study of T cell repertoires in cytomegalovirus infection. Study in general: From public TCR beta signatures came an indication of both CMV infection and matching HLA type.

Study observations and caveats: HLA-C-restricted, CMV-specific TCR beta clonotypes were dominant ex vivo. Identification of carriers of CMV plus the relevant HLA was achieved through cumulative public TCR beta family frequency.

TCRdb fed the reads into MiXCR, producing one record per CDR3 protein. This table holds about 400,000 distinct CDR3 sequences, approximately 18% found once. Germline CDR1 reads SGHVS; CDR2 reads FQNEAQ. The V segment lost 1 base and the J segment 4 bases; nucleotides outside the gene matches: 6. The CDR3 length is 16 residues. This TCR was sampled from a human donor in good health (CMV status not recorded). Some clones in this sample may be carry-over from other donors' samples. Input material: PBMCs. The chain is built from TRBV7-8 and TRBJ2-1; 8 bases match TRBD2. Here the CDR3 reads CASSLVSGGFYNEQFF. The CDR3 DNA is TGTGCCAGCAGCTTAGTATCGGGAGGGTTTTACAATGAGCAGTTCTTC.